What follows is one TCR beta chain and its context. This sample was taken from a study of blood T cell repertoires in COVID-19. This CDR3 spans 12 amino acids. CDR1 is LNHDA and CDR2 is SQIVND in the germline V gene (reference sequence). V lost 10 bases to trimming and J lost 5 bases, with 11 bases between them. Method: immunoSEQ multiplex PCR; TCRdb's copy keeps in-frame clones and lacks some. This sample has around 230,000 clones, with 65% to 90% found just once. The TCR comes from a man aged 40-49 years who had recovered from COVID-19. Specimen: peripheral blood. The J gene is TRBJ2-2, the V gene TRBV19; D gene ambiguous. The CDR3 sequence is CATRSSTGELFF. The DNA of the CDR3 is TGTGCCACTCGGTCTTCAACCGGGGAGCTGTTTTTT.